This T cell receptor beta chain stems from a study of shared clonotypes between healthy human individuals. Overall study context: Researchers drew samples from a couple of women and a few men aged 18 to 49.

Execution of the assay was at deep level. Produced via immunoSEQ multiplex PCR; TCRdb's table is partial and in-frame only. The data show about 560,000 clones, with around three quarters seen just once and around 12% held by the top ten. Germline CDR1 is SGHTA and CDR2 is FQGNSA. The ends lost 4 bases at V and 4 bases at J; junction bases unmatched: 4. The CDR3 runs to 15 residues. This TCR came from a woman aged 40 to 50 in good health. Some clones in this sample may be carry-over from other donors' samples. The V call is TRBV7-2, the J call TRBJ2-1; 10 bases are shared with TRBD2. Sample: PBMCs. The CDR3 is CASSSRTSGYNEQFF. The CDR3 DNA reads as TGTGCCAGCAGCTCACGGACTAGCGGATACAATGAGCAGTTCTTC.